Listed below are T cell receptor beta chains from one sample, sequenced in a study of T-cell reconstitution after alpha-beta-depleted transplantation in children. TCRdb reprocessed the PCR reads via MiXCR and lists one record per CDR3 protein. The data show some 400,000 distinct CDR3 sequences, around 20% seen once. Sequenced here: PBMCs from the stem cell graft donor, sampled from the stem cell graft. The receptors derive from a human donor who donated a stem cell graft to a child with acute myeloid leukemia. Each CDR3 is given with its conserved first and last residue. The order of the fields is J gene, V gene, D gene, clone size, CDR3 protein, CDR3 DNA. The D gene is left open where the match is weak. Part of the rows lack a size; the others show once, few, many or a class for expanded clones.

TRBJ2-5	TRBV10-2	TRBD2	.	CASSESPPSGRARETQCF	TGCGCCAGCAGTGAGTCCCCCCCTAGCGGGAGGGCCAGGGAGACCCAGTGCTTC
TRBJ2-3	TRBV12-3/TRBV12-4	.	few	CASSTRPISTDTQYF	TGTGCCAGCAGTACAAGGCCAATTAGCACAGATACGCAGTATTTT
TRBJ2-2	TRBV29-1	.	many	CSVDPGTGDTGELFF	TGCAGCGTTGACCCTGGGACGGGGGACACCGGGGAGCTGTTTTTT
TRBJ1-1	TRBV11-2	.	.	CASSLTGAMNTEAFF	TGTGCCAGCAGCCTCACGGGGGCTATGAACACTGAAGCTTTCTTT
TRBJ1-3	TRBV13	TRBD1	few	CASSGGGDPGNTIYF	TGTGCCAGCAGCGGAGGGGGCGACCCTGGAAACACCATATATTTT
TRBJ1-1	TRBV7-2	.	many	CASSLDGGMNTEAFF	TGTGCCAGCAGCTTAGATGGGGGGATGAACACTGAAGCTTTCTTT
TRBJ2-5	TRBV4-1	.	.	CASSQEIGGETQYF	TGCGCCAGCAGCCAAGAGATCGGGGGAGAGACCCAGTACTTC
TRBJ2-7	TRBV20-1	.	many	CSALDSNEQYF	TGCAGTGCTCTCGATAGCAACGAGCAGTACTTC
TRBJ2-1	TRBV20-1	TRBD1	few	CSALDRVQVF	TGCAGTGCTCTAGACAGGGTGCAGGTCTTC
TRBJ2-2	TRBV5-6	.	.	CATQGSPKPGELFF	TGTGCCACCCAGGGCAGCCCCAAACCCGGGGAGCTGTTTTTT
TRBJ2-7	TRBV12-3/TRBV12-4	.	many	CASSPEYEQYF	TGTGCCAGCAGTCCGGAATACGAGCAGTACTTC
TRBJ2-7	TRBV2	.	.	CASSFTEYEQYF	TGTGCCAGCAGCTTTACCGAATACGAGCAGTACTTC
TRBJ1-1	TRBV28	TRBD1	.	CASSFSLGTGNTEAFF	TGTGCCAGCAGTTTCTCCCTAGGGACAGGGAACACTGAAGCTTTCTTT
TRBJ1-2	TRBV6-5	TRBD1	few	CASSSPGQEDYTF	TGTGCCAGCAGTTCACCGGGACAGGAAGACTACACCTTC
TRBJ2-7	TRBV20-1	TRBD2	many	CSARVPTSGRDEQYF	TGCAGTGCTAGAGTCCCTACTAGCGGGAGGGACGAGCAGTACTTC
TRBJ2-1	TRBV3-1	.	.	CASSSRREQFF	TGTGCCAGCAGCTCTCGTCGCGAGCAGTTCTTC
TRBJ2-3	TRBV11-2	.	.	CASSSPLGGRSSTDAQYF	TGTGCCAGCAGCTCCCCCCTCGGAGGACGTTCTAGCACAGATGCGCAGTATTTT
TRBJ2-1	TRBV6-1	TRBD1	.	CASRPYGTVYNEQFF	TGTGCCAGCAGGCCTTACGGGACAGTCTACAATGAGCAGTTCTTC
TRBJ2-7	TRBV29-1	TRBD1	many	CSVGEPDRGLSYEQYF	TGCAGCGTTGGGGAGCCTGACAGGGGCCTATCCTACGAGCAGTACTTC
TRBJ1-6	TRBV7-2	TRBD1	.	CASSLLQGARSPLHF	TGTGCCAGCAGCTTACTCCAGGGGGCAAGATCACCCCTCCACTTT
TRBJ2-7	TRBV5-1	.	.	CASSLGAGSGEQYF	TGCGCCAGCAGCTTGGGAGCAGGGTCGGGCGAGCAGTACTTC
TRBJ1-1	TRBV7-9	.	.	CANTFQTGGTEAFF	TGTGCCAACACCTTTCAGACAGGCGGGACTGAAGCTTTCTTT
TRBJ2-2	TRBV5-1	.	.	CASSLGLASGELFF	TGCGCCAGCAGCTTGGGCCTAGCGAGCGGGGAGCTGTTTTTT
TRBJ2-7	TRBV29-1	.	many	CSVGSREQYF	TGCAGCGTTGGTAGTCGCGAGCAGTACTTC
TRBJ2-2	TRBV12-3/TRBV12-4	TRBD1	.	CASSLDRGAEGELFF	TGTGCCAGCAGTCTCGACAGGGGGGCGGAAGGGGAGCTGTTTTTT
TRBJ1-2	TRBV5-1	.	.	CASSLSRGSYGYTF	TGCGCCAGCAGCTTGAGCCGGGGCTCTTATGGCTACACCTTC
TRBJ2-5	TRBV12-3/TRBV12-4	.	.	CASTTTGRETQYF	TGTGCCAGCACCACAACAGGGAGAGAGACCCAGTACTTC
TRBJ2-1	TRBV20-1	TRBD2	few	CSARDGTSGVSSYNEQFF	TGCAGTGCTAGAGACGGGACTAGCGGGGTAAGCTCCTACAATGAGCAGTTCTTC
TRBJ2-1	TRBV4-1	TRBD2	.	CASSQRAWASGGSSYNEQFF	TGCGCCAGCAGCCAGAGGGCTTGGGCTAGCGGGGGAAGCTCCTACAATGAGCAGTTCTTC
TRBJ1-1	TRBV29-1	.	many	CSVVTATEAFF	TGCAGCGTTGTTACGGCCACTGAAGCTTTCTTT
TRBJ1-4	TRBV7-9	.	.	CASSPGAGEKLFF	TGTGCCAGCAGCCCCGGGGCGGGTGAAAAACTGTTTTTT
TRBJ2-7	TRBV7-2	.	.	CASSYPWVLREQYF	TGTGCCAGCAGCTACCCATGGGTCCTCCGCGAGCAGTACTTC
TRBJ2-5	TRBV15	.	.	CATSRATWWREETQYF	TGTGCCACCAGCAGAGCTACCTGGTGGAGGGAAGAGACCCAGTACTTC
TRBJ2-7	TRBV18	.	.	CASSQQPYEQYF	TGTGCCAGCTCCCAGCAACCCTACGAGCAGTACTTC
TRBJ1-2	TRBV12-3/TRBV12-4	.	few	CASSLGGGGPSYGYTF	TGTGCCAGCAGCCTAGGCGGTGGCGGACCTAGCTATGGCTACACCTTC
TRBJ1-2	TRBV12-3/TRBV12-4	.	few	CASTPPYKNYGYTF	TGTGCCAGCACCCCTCCATACAAGAACTATGGCTACACCTTC
TRBJ1-2	TRBV6-5	TRBD1	many	CASSYFDRDDGYTF	TGTGCCAGCAGTTACTTCGACAGGGATGATGGCTACACCTTC
TRBJ2-2	TRBV11-2	.	.	CASSLGGHHLNWGGELFF	TGTGCCAGCAGCCTAGGGGGACACCACCTCAATTGGGGCGGGGAGCTGTTTTTT
TRBJ1-5	TRBV29-1	.	few	CSVQTGGNQPQHF	TGCAGCGTTCAGACAGGAGGCAATCAGCCCCAGCATTTT